Included here is one T cell receptor beta chain sequence, with context. Sequencing was performed with immunoSEQ multiplex PCR; in TCRdb, only in-frame clones are kept and a portion is missing. This repertoire shows hundreds of thousands of clones, about 82% found once; its top ten account for 4% to 6%. This sample stems from a study of blood T cell repertoires in COVID-19. Study-wide context: Acute and convalescent COVID-19 samples came from the United States, Italy and Spain. The analysed material was cDNA or gDNA that came from T cells, B-cell-depleted T cells, or PBMCs.

J was trimmed by 4 bases and V by 6 bases; bases with no gene match: 8. The CDR3 covers 15 residues. Germline CDR1 and CDR2: SNHLY and FYNNEI. The receptor comes from a man in his forties or fifties with active or convalescent COVID-19. The chain has TRBV2 and TRBJ2-1, with 8 nucleotides matching TRBD1. Sequenced input: peripheral blood. The CDR3 region has the DNA TGTGCCAGCAGAATAGACAGGGGCACTTACAATGAGCAGTTCTTC. It codes for CASRIDRGTYNEQFF. Supplemented by reference TRBV2 and TRBJ2-1, the full variable domain reads EPEVTQTPSHQVTQMGQEVILRCVPISNHLYFYWYRQILGQKVEFLVSFYNNEISEKSEIFDDQFSVERPDGSNFTLKIRSTKLEDSAMYFCASRIDRGTYNEQFFGPGTRLTVL.